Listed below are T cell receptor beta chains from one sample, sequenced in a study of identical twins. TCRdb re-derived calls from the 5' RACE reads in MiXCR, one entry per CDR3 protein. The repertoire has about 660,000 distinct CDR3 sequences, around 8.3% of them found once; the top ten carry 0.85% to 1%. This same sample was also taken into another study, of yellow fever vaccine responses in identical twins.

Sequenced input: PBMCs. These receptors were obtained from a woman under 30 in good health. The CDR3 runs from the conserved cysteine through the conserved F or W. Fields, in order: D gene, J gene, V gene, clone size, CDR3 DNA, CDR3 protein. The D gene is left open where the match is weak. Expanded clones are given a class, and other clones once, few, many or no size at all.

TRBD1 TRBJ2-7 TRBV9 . TGTGCCAGCTCCCGGACAGGGGTACAAGAGCAGTACTTC CASSRTGVQEQYF
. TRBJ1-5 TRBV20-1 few TGCAGTGCTAGTTGGGTGGGGGGAGATCAGCCCCAGCATTTT CSASWVGGDQPQHF
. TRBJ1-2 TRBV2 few TGTGCCAGCGGGGGGGGCTCTTACGGCTACACCTTC CASGGGSYGYTF
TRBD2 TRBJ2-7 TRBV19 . TGTGCCAGTAGCCGCCTCGGGACTACTTACGAGCAGTACTTC CASSRLGTTYEQYF
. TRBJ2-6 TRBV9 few TGTGCCAGCAGCCCTCTTATGACTGGGGCCAACGTCCTGACTTTC CASSPLMTGANVLTF
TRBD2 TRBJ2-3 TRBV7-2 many TGTGCCAGCAGCTTAAGGGGACTAGCAACGCAGTATTTT CASSLRGLATQYF
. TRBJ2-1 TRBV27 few TGTGCCAGCAGTTTATCGCCGGCAGGACTCTACAATGAGCAGTTCTTC CASSLSPAGLYNEQFF
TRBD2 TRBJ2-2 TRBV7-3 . TGTGCCAGCAGCCCAAACCGACTAGCGGGGGGAACGAACACCGGGGAGCTGTTTTTT CASSPNRLAGGTNTGELFF
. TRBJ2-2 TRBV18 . TGTGCCAGCTCTCCATTCATGATTCGGACAGCGAACACCGGGGAGCTGTTTTTT CASSPFMIRTANTGELFF
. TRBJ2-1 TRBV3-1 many TGTGCCAGCAGCCAGGCTAACCTAAAACACAATGAGCAGTTCTTC CASSQANLKHNEQFF
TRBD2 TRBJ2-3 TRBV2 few TGTGCCAGCAGCCCTCGTGTTAGACTAGCGGGGGCAAACACAGATACGCAGTATTTT CASSPRVRLAGANTDTQYF
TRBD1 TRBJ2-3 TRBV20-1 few TGCAGTGCTAAGGGACAGGGGGCAGAGGCAGATACGCAGTATTTT CSAKGQGAEADTQYF
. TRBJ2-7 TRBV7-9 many TGTGCCAGCAGCGAACTCAGGGGACCCTCCTACGAGCAGTACTTC CASSELRGPSYEQYF
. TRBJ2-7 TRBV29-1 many TGCAGCGTTTTCGAGGACGTGGCCGGCTACGAGCAGTACTTC CSVFEDVAGYEQYF
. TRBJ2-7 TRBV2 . TGTGCCAGCAGTGAAACGGGGATCTACGAGCAGTACTTC CASSETGIYEQYF
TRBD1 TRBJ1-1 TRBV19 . TGTGCCAGCACCACAGGGGTAGGGACTGAAGCTTTCTTT CASTTGVGTEAFF
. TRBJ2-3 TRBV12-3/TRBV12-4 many TGTGCCAGCAGTTTGTATAGCGAGAGCACAGATACGCAGTATTTT CASSLYSESTDTQYF
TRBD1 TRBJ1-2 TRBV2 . TGTGCCAGCATCCAGGGGGCCGCTAACTATGGCTACACCTTC CASIQGAANYGYTF
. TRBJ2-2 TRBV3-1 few TGTGCCAGCAGCCAAGCCTCAAGGACAGCCCCCATGAACACCGGGGAGCTGTTTTTT CASSQASRTAPMNTGELFF
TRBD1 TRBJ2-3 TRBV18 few TGTGCCAGCTCACCACCGGCTTCAGGGGGAGATACGCAGTATTTT CASSPPASGGDTQYF
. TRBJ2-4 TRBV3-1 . TGTGCCAGCAGCGAAGGCTTTCAGGGGCGCGATTCCAAAAACATTCAGTACTTC CASSEGFQGRDSKNIQYF
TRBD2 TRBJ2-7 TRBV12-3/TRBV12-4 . TGTGCCAGCAGTTCTGGACTAGCGAGCTCCTACGAGCAGTACTTC CASSSGLASSYEQYF
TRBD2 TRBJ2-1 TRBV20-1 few TGCAGTGCTTGTACTAGCGGCAATGAGCAGTTCTTC CSACTSGNEQFF
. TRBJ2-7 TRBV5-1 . TGCGCCAGCAGCTTGGGAGGGGCTAAATCCTACGAGCAGTACTTC CASSLGGAKSYEQYF
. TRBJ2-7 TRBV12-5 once TGTGCTAGTGGTTCGGGGGAAGGCGCCTACGAGCAGTACTTC CASGSGEGAYEQYF
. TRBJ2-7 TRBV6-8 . TGTGCCAGCAGTTACTGGGAGGGGGCTCAGGTCTACGAGCAGTACTTC CASSYWEGAQVYEQYF
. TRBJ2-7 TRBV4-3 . TGCGCCAGCAGCCAAGTCGGGTGGAGAGATACCTACGAGCAGTACTTC CASSQVGWRDTYEQYF
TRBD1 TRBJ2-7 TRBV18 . TGTGCCAGCTCTCCGACAGGGATTCACTACGAGCAGTACTTC CASSPTGIHYEQYF
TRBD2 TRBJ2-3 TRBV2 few TGTGCCAGCAGTGAAGTAGCGGGGGGGCTCACAGATACGCAGTATTTT CASSEVAGGLTDTQYF
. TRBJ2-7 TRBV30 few TGTGCCTGGAGTCAGGGAGGCAACTACGAGCAGTACTTC CAWSQGGNYEQYF
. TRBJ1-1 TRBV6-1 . TGTGCCACCAGCGAAACAGGGATACCAATGAACACTGAAGCTTTCTTT CATSETGIPMNTEAFF
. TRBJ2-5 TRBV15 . TGTGCCACCCTAGGGCAAGAGACCCAGTACTTC CATLGQETQYF
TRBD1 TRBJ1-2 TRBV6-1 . TGTGCCAGCAGATTTGGGACAGCTAATTATGGCTACACCTTC CASRFGTANYGYTF
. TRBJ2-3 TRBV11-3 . TGTGCCAGCCGCTCAGGGACTGCAGATACGCAGTATTTT CASRSGTADTQYF
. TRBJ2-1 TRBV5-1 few TGCGCCAGCAGCTTCGTGGCGAGCTCCTACAATGAGCAGTTCTTC CASSFVASSYNEQFF
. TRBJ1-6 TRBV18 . TGTGCCAGCTCACCCTTGCAGGGTGATAATTCACCCCTCCACTTT CASSPLQGDNSPLHF
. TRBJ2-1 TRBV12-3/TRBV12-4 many TGTGCCAGCAGTTTACCGGGACATCAGAACAATGAGCAGTTCTTC CASSLPGHQNNEQFF
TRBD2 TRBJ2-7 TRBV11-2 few TGTGCCAGCAGCTTAAGATCCAGCGGGAGTCCCTCTTTCTACGAGCAGTACTTC CASSLRSSGSPSFYEQYF
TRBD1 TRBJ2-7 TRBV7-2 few TGTGCCAGCAGCTTAAGCCGACAGGGTCCCTACGAGCAGTACTTC CASSLSRQGPYEQYF
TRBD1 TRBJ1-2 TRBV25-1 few TGTGCCAGCAGTAGCGACAGGGGCGGACGGTATGGCTACACCTTC CASSSDRGGRYGYTF
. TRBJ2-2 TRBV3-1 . TGTGCCAGCAGCCAAGAATTTTCGAGGGCCGGGGAGCTGTTTTTT CASSQEFSRAGELFF
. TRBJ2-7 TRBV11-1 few TGTGCCAGCAGCTTAGCCCGGGGGCTGAATCGCGAGCAGTACTTC CASSLARGLNREQYF
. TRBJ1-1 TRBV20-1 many TGCAGTGCTAGAGATCTCCGGATGACGGTCACTGAAGCTTTCTTT CSARDLRMTVTEAFF
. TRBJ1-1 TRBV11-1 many TGTGCCAGCAGGCACACAGGGTCTGAAGCTTTCTTT CASRHTGSEAFF
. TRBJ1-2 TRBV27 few TGTGCCAGCAGTCCCACCTCCCGGGCTAACTATGGCTACACCTTC CASSPTSRANYGYTF
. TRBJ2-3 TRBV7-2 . TGTGCCAGCAGCCCGCGGGGAAATTGGGCAGATACGCAGTATTTT CASSPRGNWADTQYF
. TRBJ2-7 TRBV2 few TGTGCCAGCAGTGAGTATAGAAGCGCCTACGAGCAGTACTTC CASSEYRSAYEQYF
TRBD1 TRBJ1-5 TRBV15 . TGTGCCACCAGCAGAGATAGGACAGGAGGTAGCCCCCAGCATTTT CATSRDRTGGSPQHF